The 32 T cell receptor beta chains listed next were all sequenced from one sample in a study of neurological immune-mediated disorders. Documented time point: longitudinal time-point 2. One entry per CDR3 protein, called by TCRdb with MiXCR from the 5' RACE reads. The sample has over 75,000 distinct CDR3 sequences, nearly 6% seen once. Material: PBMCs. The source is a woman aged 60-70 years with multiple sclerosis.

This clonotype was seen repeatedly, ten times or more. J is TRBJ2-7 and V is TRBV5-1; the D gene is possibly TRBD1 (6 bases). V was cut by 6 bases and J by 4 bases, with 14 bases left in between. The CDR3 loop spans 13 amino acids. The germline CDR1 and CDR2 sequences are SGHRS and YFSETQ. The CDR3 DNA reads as TGCGCCAGCACTAGGGACACCGGTTACGAGCAGTACTTC. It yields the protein CASTRDTGYEQYF. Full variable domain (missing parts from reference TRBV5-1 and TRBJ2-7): KAGVTQTPRYLIKTRGQQVTLSCSPISGHRSVSWYQQTPGQGLQFLFEYFSETQRNKGNFPGRFSGRQFSNSRSEMNVSTLELGDSALYLCASTRDTGYEQYFGPGTRLTVT.

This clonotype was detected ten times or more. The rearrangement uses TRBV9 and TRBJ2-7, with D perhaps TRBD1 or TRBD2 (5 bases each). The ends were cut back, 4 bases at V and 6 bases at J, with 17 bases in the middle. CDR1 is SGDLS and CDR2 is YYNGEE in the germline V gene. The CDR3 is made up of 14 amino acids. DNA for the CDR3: TGTGCCAGCAGCCGAACCGGGACCCTGGGCGAGCAGTACTTC. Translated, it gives CASSRTGTLGEQYF.

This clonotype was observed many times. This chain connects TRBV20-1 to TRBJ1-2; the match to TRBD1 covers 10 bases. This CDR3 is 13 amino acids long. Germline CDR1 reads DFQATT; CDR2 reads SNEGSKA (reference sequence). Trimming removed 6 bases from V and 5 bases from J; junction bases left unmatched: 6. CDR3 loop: CSAWTGGRYGYTF. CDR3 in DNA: TGCAGTGCGTGGACAGGGGGTCGGTATGGCTACACCTTC.

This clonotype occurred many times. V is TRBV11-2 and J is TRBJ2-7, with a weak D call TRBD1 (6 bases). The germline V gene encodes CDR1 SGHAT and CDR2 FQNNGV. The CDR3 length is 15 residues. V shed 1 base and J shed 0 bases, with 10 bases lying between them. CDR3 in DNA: TGTGCCAGCAGCTTAGCCCAGGGGTCCTCCTACGAGCAGTACTTC. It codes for CASSLAQGSSYEQYF.

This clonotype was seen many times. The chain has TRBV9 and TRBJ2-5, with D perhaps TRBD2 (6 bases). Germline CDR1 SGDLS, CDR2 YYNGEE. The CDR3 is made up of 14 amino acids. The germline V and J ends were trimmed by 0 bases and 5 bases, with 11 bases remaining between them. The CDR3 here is CASSVGGAGETQYF. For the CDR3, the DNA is TGTGCCAGCAGCGTAGGGGGTGCGGGGGAGACCCAGTACTTC.

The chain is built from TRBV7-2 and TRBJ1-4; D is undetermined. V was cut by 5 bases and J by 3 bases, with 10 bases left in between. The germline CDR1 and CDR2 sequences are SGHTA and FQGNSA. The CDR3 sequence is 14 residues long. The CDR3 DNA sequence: TGTGCCAGCAGCCCCACGACATCTAATGAAAAACTGTTTTTT. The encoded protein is CASSPTTSNEKLFF.

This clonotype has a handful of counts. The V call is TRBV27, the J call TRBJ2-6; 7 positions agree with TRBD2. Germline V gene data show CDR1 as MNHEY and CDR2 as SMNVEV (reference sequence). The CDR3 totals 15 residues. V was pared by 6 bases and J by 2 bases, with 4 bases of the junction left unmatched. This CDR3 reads CASSVGGAGANVLTF. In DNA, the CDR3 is TGTGCCAGCAGCGTGGGGGGGGCTGGGGCCAACGTCCTGACTTTC.

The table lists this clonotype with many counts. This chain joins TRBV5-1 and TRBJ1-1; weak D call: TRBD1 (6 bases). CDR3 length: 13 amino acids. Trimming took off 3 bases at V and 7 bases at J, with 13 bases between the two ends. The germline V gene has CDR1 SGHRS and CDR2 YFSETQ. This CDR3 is CASSSDGQIEAFF. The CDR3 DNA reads TGCGCCAGCAGCTCTGATGGACAGATTGAAGCTTTCTTT. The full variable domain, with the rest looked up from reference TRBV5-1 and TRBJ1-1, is KAGVTQTPRYLIKTRGQQVTLSCSPISGHRSVSWYQQTPGQGLQFLFEYFSETQRNKGNFPGRFSGRQFSNSRSEMNVSTLELGDSALYLCASSSDGQIEAFFGQGTRLTVV.

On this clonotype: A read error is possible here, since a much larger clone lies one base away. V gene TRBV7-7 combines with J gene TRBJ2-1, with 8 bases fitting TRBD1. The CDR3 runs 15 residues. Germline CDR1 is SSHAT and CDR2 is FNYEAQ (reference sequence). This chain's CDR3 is CASSIWTGLHNEQFF. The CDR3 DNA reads TGTGCTAGCAGCATCTGGACAGGGTTACACAATGAGCAGTTCTTC. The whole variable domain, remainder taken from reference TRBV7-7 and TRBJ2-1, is GAGVSQSPRYKVTKRGQDVTLRCDPISSHATLYWYQQALGQGPEFLTYFNYEAQPDKSGLPSDRFSAERPEGSISTLTIQRTEQRDSAMYRCASSIWTGLHNEQFFGPGTRLTVL.

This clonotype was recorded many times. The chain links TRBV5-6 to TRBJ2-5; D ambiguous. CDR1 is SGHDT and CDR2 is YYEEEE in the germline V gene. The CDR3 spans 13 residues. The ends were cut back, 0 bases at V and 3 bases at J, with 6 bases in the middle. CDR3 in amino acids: CASSLGTKETQYF. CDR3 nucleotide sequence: TGTGCCAGCAGCTTGGGGACGAAAGAGACCCAGTACTTC.

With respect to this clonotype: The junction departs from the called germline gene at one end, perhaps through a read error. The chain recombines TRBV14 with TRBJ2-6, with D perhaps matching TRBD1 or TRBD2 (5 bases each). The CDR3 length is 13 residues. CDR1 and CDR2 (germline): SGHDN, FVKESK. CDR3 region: CTSSQGNRRGPTF. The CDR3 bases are TGTACCAGCAGCCAAGGGAATAGAAGGGGACCGACTTTC. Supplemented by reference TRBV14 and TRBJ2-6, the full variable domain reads EAGVTQFPSHSVIEKGQTVTLRCDPISGHDNLYWYRRVMGKEIKFLLHFVKESKQDESGMPNNRFLAERTGGTYSTLKVQPAELEDSGVYFCTSSQGNRRGPTFGAGSRLTVL.

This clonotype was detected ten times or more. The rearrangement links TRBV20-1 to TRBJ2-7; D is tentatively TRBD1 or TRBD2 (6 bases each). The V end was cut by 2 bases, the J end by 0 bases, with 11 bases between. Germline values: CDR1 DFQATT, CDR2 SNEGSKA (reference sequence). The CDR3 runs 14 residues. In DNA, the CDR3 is TGCAGTGCTAGAAACGGGGGCGTCTCCTACGAGCAGTACTTC. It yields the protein CSARNGGVSYEQYF.

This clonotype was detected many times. Here the CDR3 DNA reads TGCAGTGAGCCCAGCGGGGGGGGGGCAGATACGCAGTATTTT. Amino acids: CSEPSGGGADTQYF. J is TRBJ2-3 and V is TRBV20-1, with 10 bases identical to TRBD2. The CDR3 loop spans 14 amino acids. V lost 7 bases, J lost 4 bases, and 8 bases stayed unmatched. The germline V gene encodes CDR1 DFQATT and CDR2 SNEGSKA (reference sequence).

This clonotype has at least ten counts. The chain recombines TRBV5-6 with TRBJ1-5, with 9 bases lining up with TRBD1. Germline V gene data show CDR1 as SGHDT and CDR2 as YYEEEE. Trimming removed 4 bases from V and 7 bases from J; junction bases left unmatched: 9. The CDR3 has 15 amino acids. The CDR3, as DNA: TGTGCCAGCAGCGGGCGGGGACAGGGAAACCAGCCCCAGCATTTT. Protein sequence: CASSGRGQGNQPQHF.

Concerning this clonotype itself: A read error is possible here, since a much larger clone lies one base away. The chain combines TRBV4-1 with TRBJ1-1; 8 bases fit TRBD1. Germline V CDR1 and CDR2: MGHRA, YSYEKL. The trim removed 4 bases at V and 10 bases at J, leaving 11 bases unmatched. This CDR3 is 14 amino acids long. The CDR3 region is CASSLRQGSPGAFF. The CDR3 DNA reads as TGCGCCAGCAGCCTGAGACAGGGGTCACCGGGAGCTTTCTTT.

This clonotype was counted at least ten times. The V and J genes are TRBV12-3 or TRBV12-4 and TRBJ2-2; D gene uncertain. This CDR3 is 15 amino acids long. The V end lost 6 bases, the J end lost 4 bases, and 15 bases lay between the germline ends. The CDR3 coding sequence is TGTGCCAGCAGCCCGGTTGACGGTTTCACCGGGGAGCTGTTTTTT. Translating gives CASSPVDGFTGELFF.

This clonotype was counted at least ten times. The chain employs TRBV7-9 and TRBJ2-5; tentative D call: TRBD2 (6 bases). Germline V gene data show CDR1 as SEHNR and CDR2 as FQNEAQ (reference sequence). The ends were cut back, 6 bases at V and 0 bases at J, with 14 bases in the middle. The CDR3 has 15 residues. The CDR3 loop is CASRASKRDQETQYF. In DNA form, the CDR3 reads TGTGCCAGCAGGGCCAGTAAGCGGGACCAAGAGACCCAGTACTTC. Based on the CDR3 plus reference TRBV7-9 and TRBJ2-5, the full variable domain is DTGVSQNPRHKITKRGQNVTFRCDPISEHNRLYWYRQTLGQGPEFLTYFQNEAQLEKSRLLSDRFSAERPKGSFSTLEIQRTEQGDSAMYLCASRASKRDQETQYFGPGTRLLVL.

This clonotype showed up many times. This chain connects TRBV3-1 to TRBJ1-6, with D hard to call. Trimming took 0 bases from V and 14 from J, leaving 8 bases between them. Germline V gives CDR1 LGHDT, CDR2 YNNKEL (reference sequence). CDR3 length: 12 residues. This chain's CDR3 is CASSQDPRTLHF. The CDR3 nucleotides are TGTGCCAGCAGCCAAGATCCCCGTACCCTCCACTTT.

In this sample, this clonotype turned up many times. In DNA, the CDR3 is TGCGCCAGCAGCTCCCACCTAGCAACTAATGAAAAACTGTTTTTT. Protein: CASSSHLATNEKLFF. The J gene is TRBJ1-4, the V gene TRBV5-1; unclear D gene. The germline gives CDR1 SGHRS, CDR2 YFSETQ. The V and J ends lost 3 bases and 0 bases respectively, with 9 bases between them. The CDR3 spans 15 residues.

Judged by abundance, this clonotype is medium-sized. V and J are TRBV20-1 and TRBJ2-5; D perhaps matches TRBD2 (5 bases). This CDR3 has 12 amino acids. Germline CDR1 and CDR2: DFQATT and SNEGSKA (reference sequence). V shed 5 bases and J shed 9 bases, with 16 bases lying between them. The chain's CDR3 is CSADRAGSAQYF. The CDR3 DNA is TGCAGTGCTGATAGGGCGGGTTCGGCCCAGTACTTC.

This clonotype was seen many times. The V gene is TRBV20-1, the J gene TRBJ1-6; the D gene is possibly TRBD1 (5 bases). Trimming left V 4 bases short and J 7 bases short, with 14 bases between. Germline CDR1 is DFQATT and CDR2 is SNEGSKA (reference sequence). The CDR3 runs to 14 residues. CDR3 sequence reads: CSATWGGGNSPLHF. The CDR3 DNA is TGCAGTGCTACCTGGGGGGGGGGAAATTCACCCCTCCACTTT.

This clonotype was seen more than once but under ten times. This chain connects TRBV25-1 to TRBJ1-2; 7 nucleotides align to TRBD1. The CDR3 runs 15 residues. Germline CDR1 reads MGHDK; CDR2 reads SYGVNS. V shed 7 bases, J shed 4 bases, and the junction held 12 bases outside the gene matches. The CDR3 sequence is CASKQTGDGGYGYTF. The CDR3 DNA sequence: TGTGCCAGCAAACAAACAGGGGACGGAGGCTATGGCTACACCTTC.

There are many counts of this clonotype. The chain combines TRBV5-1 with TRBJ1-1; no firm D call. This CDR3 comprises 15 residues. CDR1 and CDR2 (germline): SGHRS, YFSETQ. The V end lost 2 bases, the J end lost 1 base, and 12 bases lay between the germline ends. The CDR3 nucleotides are TGCGCCAGCAGCTTATACACCCGGCCGAACACTGAAGCTTTCTTT. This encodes CASSLYTRPNTEAFF. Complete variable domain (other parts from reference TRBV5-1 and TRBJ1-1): KAGVTQTPRYLIKTRGQQVTLSCSPISGHRSVSWYQQTPGQGLQFLFEYFSETQRNKGNFPGRFSGRQFSNSRSEMNVSTLELGDSALYLCASSLYTRPNTEAFFGQGTRLTVV.

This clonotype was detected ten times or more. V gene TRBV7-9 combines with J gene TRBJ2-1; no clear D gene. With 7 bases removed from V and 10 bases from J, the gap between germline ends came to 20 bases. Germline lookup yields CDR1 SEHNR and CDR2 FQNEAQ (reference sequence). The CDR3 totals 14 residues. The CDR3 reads CASTQDHPFREQFF. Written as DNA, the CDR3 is TGTGCCAGCACCCAGGACCACCCTTTCCGGGAGCAGTTCTTC.

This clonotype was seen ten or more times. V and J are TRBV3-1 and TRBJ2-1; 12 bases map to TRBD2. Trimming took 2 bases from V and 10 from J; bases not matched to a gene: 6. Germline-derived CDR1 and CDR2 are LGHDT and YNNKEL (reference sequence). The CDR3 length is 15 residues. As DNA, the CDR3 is TGTGCCAGCAGCCAACTAGCGGGGGGGCTTGCCGAGCAGTTCTTC. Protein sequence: CASSQLAGGLAEQFF.

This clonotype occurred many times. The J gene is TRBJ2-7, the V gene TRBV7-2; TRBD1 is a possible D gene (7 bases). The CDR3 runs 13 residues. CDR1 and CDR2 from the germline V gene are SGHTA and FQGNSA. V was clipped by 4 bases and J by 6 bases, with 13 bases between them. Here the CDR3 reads CASSSRQGLEQYF. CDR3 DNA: TGTGCCAGCAGCTCCCGACAGGGACTCGAGCAGTACTTC.

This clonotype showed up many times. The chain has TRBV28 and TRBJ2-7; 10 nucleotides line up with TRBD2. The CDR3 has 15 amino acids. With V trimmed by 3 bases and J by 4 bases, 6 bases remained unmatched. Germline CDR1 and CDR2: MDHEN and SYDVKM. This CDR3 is CASSFFPAGGYEQYF. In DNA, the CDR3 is TGTGCCAGCAGTTTTTTCCCAGCGGGGGGGTACGAGCAGTACTTC.

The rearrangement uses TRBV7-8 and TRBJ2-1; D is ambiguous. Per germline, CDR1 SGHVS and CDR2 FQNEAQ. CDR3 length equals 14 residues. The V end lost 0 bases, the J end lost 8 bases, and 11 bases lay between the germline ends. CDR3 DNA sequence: TGTGCCAGCAGCTTAGCCTTCGTACCCGATGAGCAGTTCTTC. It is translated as CASSLAFVPDEQFF.

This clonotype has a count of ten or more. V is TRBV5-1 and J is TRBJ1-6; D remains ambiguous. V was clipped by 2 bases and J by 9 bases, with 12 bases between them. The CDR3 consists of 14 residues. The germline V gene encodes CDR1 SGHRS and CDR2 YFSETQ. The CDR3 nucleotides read TGCGCCAGCAGCTTAACAGCGAATTTTTCACCCCTCCACTTT. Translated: CASSLTANFSPLHF. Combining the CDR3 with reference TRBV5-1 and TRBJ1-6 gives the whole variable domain KAGVTQTPRYLIKTRGQQVTLSCSPISGHRSVSWYQQTPGQGLQFLFEYFSETQRNKGNFPGRFSGRQFSNSRSEMNVSTLELGDSALYLCASSLTANFSPLHFGNGTRLTVT.

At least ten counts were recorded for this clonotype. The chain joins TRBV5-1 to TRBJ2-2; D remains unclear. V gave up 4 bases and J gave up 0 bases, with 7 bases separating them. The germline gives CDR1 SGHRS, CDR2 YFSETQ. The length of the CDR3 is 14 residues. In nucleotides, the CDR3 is TGCGCCAGCAGCCCCACTGCGAACACCGGGGAGCTGTTTTTT. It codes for CASSPTANTGELFF.

The chain's CDR3 is CASSSWVGTSGGNEQFF. Here the CDR3 DNA reads TGTGCCAGCAGTTCCTGGGTGGGGACTAGCGGGGGTAATGAGCAGTTCTTC. The chain joins TRBV27 to TRBJ2-1, with TRBD2 identical over 14 bases. J gave up 7 bases and V 4 bases, and 9 bases lay outside the gene matches. CDR1 is MNHEY and CDR2 is SMNVEV in the germline V gene (reference sequence). This CDR3 comprises 17 residues.

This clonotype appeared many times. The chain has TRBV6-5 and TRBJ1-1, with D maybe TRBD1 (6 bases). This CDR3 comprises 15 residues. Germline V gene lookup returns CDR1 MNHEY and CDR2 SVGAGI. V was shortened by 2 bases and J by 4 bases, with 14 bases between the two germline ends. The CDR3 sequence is CASSYEGGLSTEAFF. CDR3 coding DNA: TGTGCCAGCAGTTACGAGGGGGGGCTGAGCACTGAAGCTTTCTTT.